This T cell receptor (beta chain) is from a study of cytomegalovirus exposure and HLA in healthy donors. Study-level information: Approximately 85 million unique TCRs from HLA-typed donors were held in an early release of data.

The CDR3 loop spans 15 amino acids. The germline V gene encodes CDR1 MNHEY and CDR2 SVGAGI. V lost 2 bases, J lost 4 bases, and 3 bases stayed unmatched. The primer mix had 60 Vbeta and 13 Jbeta primers. Original processing methods: Unique TCR beta chains numbered about 80 million in a later analysis, with roughly 10 million shared. Repertoires were generated with immunoSEQ multiplex PCR, while TCRdb's copy carries only in-frame clones and drops some. That table gives V, J and clone size, and the DNA gave D and trimming. The repertoire holds about 50,000 clones, with roughly four fifths as singletons.

The V and J genes are TRBV6-5 and TRBJ2-3; 10 bases align to TRBD2. The sequenced sample consisted of PBMCs. The TCR was taken from a young man in good health and CMV-seronegative. The CDR3 sequence is CASSYTSGKADTQYF. Written as DNA, the CDR3 is TGTGCCAGCAGTTACACTAGCGGGAAGGCAGATACGCAGTATTTT.